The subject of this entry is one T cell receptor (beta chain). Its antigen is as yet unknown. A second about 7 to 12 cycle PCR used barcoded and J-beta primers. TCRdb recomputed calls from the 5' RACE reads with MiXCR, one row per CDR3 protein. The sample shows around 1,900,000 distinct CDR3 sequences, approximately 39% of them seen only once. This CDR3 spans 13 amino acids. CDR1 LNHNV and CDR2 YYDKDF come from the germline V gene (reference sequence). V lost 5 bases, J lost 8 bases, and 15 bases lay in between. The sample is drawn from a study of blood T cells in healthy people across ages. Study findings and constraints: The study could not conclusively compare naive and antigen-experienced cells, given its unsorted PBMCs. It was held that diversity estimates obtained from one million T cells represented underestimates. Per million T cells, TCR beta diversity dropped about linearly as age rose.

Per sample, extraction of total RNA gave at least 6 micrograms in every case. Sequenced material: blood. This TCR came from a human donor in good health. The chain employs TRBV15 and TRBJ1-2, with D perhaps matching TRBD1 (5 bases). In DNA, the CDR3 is TGTGCCACCAGCGGCAGGGACCTCTTGGGCTACACCTTC. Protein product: CATSGRDLLGYTF.